This record looks at one T cell receptor beta chain sequence and its context. In the authors' workflow: Reference gene primers were amplified, and this amplification served to estimate nucleated cell counts. Some clones are missing from TCRdb's copy, which holds only in-frame ones; the method was immunoSEQ multiplex PCR. V and J calls and clone size are copied from that table; D and trimming were computed from the DNA. The table includes approximately 110,000 clones, approximately 85% detected once. The data belong to a study of blood T cell repertoires in COVID-19. In the study overall: Sites across the United States, Italy and Spain contributed samples from acute and convalescent COVID-19.

Trimming left V 0 bases short and J 1 base short, with 3 bases between. CDR1 and CDR2 (germline): SGHAT, FQNNGV. This CDR3 contains 14 residues. This receptor was obtained from a human donor in a cohort sampled during active COVID-19. The chain has TRBV11-2 and TRBJ2-2, with no clear D. The sequencing input was peripheral blood. The CDR3 is CASSLDRNTGELFF. DNA of the CDR3: TGTGCCAGCAGCTTAGACAGGAACACCGGGGAGCTGTTTTTT. Variable domain in full (rest from reference TRBV11-2 and TRBJ2-2): EAGVAQSPRYKIIEKRQSVAFWCNPISGHATLYWYQQILGQGPKLLIQFQNNGVVDDSQLPKDRFSAERLKGVDSTLKIQPAKLEDSAVYLCASSLDRNTGELFFGEGSRLTVL.